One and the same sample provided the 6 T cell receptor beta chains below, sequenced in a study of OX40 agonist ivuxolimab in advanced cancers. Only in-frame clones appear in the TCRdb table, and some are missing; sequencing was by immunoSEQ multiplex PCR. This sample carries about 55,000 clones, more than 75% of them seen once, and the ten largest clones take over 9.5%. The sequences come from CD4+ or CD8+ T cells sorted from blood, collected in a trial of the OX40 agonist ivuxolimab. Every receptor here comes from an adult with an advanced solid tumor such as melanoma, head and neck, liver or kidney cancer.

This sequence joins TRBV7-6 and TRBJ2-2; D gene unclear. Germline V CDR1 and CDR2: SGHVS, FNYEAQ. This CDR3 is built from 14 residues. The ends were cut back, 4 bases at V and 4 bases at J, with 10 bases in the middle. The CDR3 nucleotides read TGTGCCAGCAGCTCCATAAGTGGCACCGGGGAGCTGTTTTTT. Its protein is CASSSISGTGELFF.

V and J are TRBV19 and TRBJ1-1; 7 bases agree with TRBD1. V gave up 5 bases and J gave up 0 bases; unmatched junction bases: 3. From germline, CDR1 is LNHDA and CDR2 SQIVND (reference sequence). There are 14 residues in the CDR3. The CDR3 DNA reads TGTGCCAGTAGTCCGACAGGGTTGAACACTGAAGCTTTCTTT. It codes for CASSPTGLNTEAFF.

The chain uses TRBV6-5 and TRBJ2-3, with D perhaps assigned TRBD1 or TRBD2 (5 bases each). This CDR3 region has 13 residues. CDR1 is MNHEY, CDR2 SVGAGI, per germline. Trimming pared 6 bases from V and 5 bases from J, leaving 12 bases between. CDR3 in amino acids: CASSPKRGDTQYF. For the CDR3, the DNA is TGTGCCAGCAGCCCTAAGAGGGGAGATACGCAGTATTTT.

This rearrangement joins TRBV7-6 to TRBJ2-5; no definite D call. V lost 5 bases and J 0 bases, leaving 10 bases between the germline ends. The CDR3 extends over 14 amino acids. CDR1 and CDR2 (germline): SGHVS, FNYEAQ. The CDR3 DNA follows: TGTGCCAGCAGCCTTCAGGCGTACCAAGAGACCCAGTACTTC. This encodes CASSLQAYQETQYF.

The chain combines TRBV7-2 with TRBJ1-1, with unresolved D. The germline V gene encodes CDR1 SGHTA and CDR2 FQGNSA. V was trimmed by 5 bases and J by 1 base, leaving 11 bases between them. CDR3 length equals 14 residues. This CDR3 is CASSLRTANTEAFF. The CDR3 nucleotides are TGTGCCAGCAGCCTAAGGACGGCGAACACTGAAGCTTTCTTT.

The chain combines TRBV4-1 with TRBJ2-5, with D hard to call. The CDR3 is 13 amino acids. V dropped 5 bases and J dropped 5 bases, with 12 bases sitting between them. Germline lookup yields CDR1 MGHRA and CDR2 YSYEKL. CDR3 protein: CASSEIGWETQYF. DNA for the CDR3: TGCGCCAGCAGCGAGATAGGCTGGGAGACCCAGTACTTC.